This T cell receptor beta chain is drawn from a study of T cell changes during pregnancy in multiple sclerosis. The V gene's germline CDR1 is PRHDT and CDR2 FYEKMQ (reference sequence). The CDR3 consists of 16 residues. V lost 1 base to trimming and J lost 0 bases; unmatched junction nucleotides: 3. This table comes from immunoSEQ multiplex PCR, and its TCRdb copy is limited to in-frame clones, with some not included. The table records under 110,000 clones, roughly 90% of them present only once. Sequenced here: peripheral blood, sampled after pregnancy. The chain combines TRBV13 with TRBJ2-3, with 8 bases lining up with TRBD2. The clonotype originates from a female donor with multiple sclerosis, enrolled in a pregnancy study. For the CDR3, the DNA is TGTGCCAGCAGCTTAGACCAGCGGGGGAGCACAGATACGCAGTATTTT. Translation gives CASSLDQRGSTDTQYF.